This T cell receptor (beta chain) was obtained from a study of blood T cell repertoires in COVID-19. CDR3 length: 13 amino acids. V lost 5 bases and J lost 0, with 7 bases in between. CDR1 is SGHDN and CDR2 is FVKESK in the germline V gene. TCRdb's table, derived via immunoSEQ multiplex PCR, lists solely in-frame clones and lacks some. Seen here are fewer than 250,000 clones, roughly 84% observed once, and the top ten hold about a fifth. This sequence was found in a human donor in a cohort sampled during active COVID-19. This chain uses TRBV14 with TRBJ1-1, with D perhaps matching TRBD1 (6 bases). The sample consisted of peripheral blood. The CDR3 region has the DNA TGTGCCAGCAGCGGACAGATGAACACTGAAGCTTTCTTT. Protein product: CASSGQMNTEAFF.